The 25 T cell receptor beta chains below all came from one sample that was sequenced in a study of blood T cells in healthy people across ages (dated by TCRdb to between 2015 and 2016). Receptor libraries were prepared by 5' RACE. Sequencing used an Illumina HiSeq 2500. The second PCR ran for about 6 to 12 cycles and used a J-beta primer mix along with a sample-barcoded 5' primer. TCRdb handled the public reads itself, with Q25 trimming in fastp and clone calling in MiXCR, and kept productive beta chains. For every CDR3 protein sequence, its rows merge into one entry that carries the most common genes and DNA. Here the sample has around 850,000 distinct CDR3 sequences; around 36% occur a single time. The ten largest clones capture 10% to 15% of the sample. The material sequenced was blood. These receptors were collected from a man aged 18 to 29 in good health.

The CDR3 sequence: CSARGRLAGDPYNEQFF. In DNA, the CDR3 is TGCAGTGCTAGAGGTCGACTAGCGGGGGATCCATACAATGAGCAGTTCTTC. The chain couples TRBV20-1 to TRBJ2-1; 12 nucleotides agree with TRBD2. Looked up from germline, CDR1 is DFQATT and CDR2 is SNEGSKA (reference sequence). CDR3 size: 17 residues. J was trimmed by 4 bases and V by 1 base; bases with no gene match: 8.

V usage is TRBV3-1 and J usage is TRBJ2-1, with no clear D. There are 12 residues in the CDR3. Germline V gene lookup returns CDR1 LGHDT and CDR2 YNNKEL (reference sequence). V dropped 1 base and J dropped 8 bases, with 6 bases sitting between them. The CDR3 DNA follows: TGTGCCAGCAGCCAAGTCGAAGATGAGCAGTTCTTC. It specifies CASSQVEDEQFF.

This clonotype was seen repeatedly, ten times or more. This chain links TRBV20-1 with TRBJ2-5; D is possibly TRBD1 or TRBD2 (6 bases each). This CDR3 spans 16 amino acids. Germline V lookup: CDR1 DFQATT, CDR2 SNEGSKA (reference sequence). V was shortened by 4 bases and J by 2 bases, with 20 bases between the two germline ends. As DNA, the CDR3 is TGCAGTGCTAAGGGTGCGACGGGGGCCACTCAAGAGACCCAGTACTTC. Translated: CSAKGATGATQETQYF.

The gene calls are TRBV12-3 or TRBV12-4 and TRBJ2-1; D call uncertain. Trimming shortened V by 3 bases and J by 13 bases, and 16 bases separated the two germline ends. The CDR3 loop spans 13 amino acids. The CDR3 DNA follows: TGTGCCAGCAGTTTTAGGTCCCAAGAGACCCAGTTCTTC. Amino acid sequence: CASSFRSQETQFF.

This clonotype occurred a few times. DNA for the CDR3: TGTGCCAGCAGGACTGACATGATGGGCAATCAGCCCCAGCATTTT. Amino acids: CASRTDMMGNQPQHF. This rearrangement joins TRBV28 to TRBJ1-5; D not certain. V lost 6 bases and J 2 bases, leaving 14 bases between the germline ends. This CDR3 region has 15 residues. Germline V gene data show CDR1 as MDHEN and CDR2 as SYDVKM.

This clonotype showed up many times. V usage is TRBV12-3 or TRBV12-4 and J usage is TRBJ1-2; 8 bases match TRBD1. The length of the CDR3 is 12 residues. The V gene end was trimmed by 7 bases and the J gene end by 8 bases; junction bases not matched to a gene: 6. CDR3 loop: CASNGQGGGYTF. CDR3 DNA: TGTGCCAGCAATGGACAGGGTGGCGGCTACACCTTC.

The chain combines TRBV4-1 with TRBJ1-5, with D hard to call. This CDR3 is built from 22 residues. Trimming left V 4 bases short and J 3 bases short, with 34 bases between. CDR1 is MGHRA and CDR2 is YSYEKL in the germline V gene. The CDR3 DNA is TGCGCCAGCAGCCGGATTCCTATCCGAGGCGTCCCCGGACTCCGGAACAATCAGCCCCAGCATTTT. Translating it yields CASSRIPIRGVPGLRNNQPQHF.

A few counts support this clonotype. V is TRBV5-1 and J is TRBJ2-7; possibly TRBD2 for D (5 bases). Germline CDR1 SGHRS, CDR2 YFSETQ. V lost 4 bases and J 3 bases, leaving 11 bases between the germline ends. The CDR3 is 13 residues long. CDR3 protein: CASSPTSIYEQYF. CDR3 bases: TGCGCCAGCAGCCCCACTAGTATCTACGAGCAGTACTTC.

In this sample, this clonotype turned up a few times. The J gene is TRBJ2-7, the V gene TRBV19; unclear D gene. CDR3 length: 14 residues. Per the germline V gene, CDR1 is LNHDA and CDR2 is SQIVND (reference sequence). Trimming cost V 3 bases and J 5 bases, with 14 bases left between them. The CDR3 region is CASSMNGFWNEQYF. The CDR3 nucleotides read TGTGCCAGTAGTATGAACGGTTTCTGGAACGAGCAGTACTTC.

The chain uses TRBV27 and TRBJ2-3, with D perhaps TRBD1 (5 bases). V dropped 0 bases and J dropped 0 bases, with 10 bases sitting between them. CDR3 length: 16 residues. Germline V lookup: CDR1 MNHEY, CDR2 SMNVEV (reference sequence). The CDR3 is CASSLSGAPSTDTQYF. The CDR3 DNA follows: TGTGCCAGCAGTTTATCTGGGGCTCCTAGCACAGATACGCAGTATTTT.

The chain combines TRBV29-1 with TRBJ2-5, with D tentatively TRBD1 or TRBD2 (5 bases each). With the DNA end fitting TRBJ2-7 better, the J assignment may be wrong. CDR3 length: 15 amino acids. Germline loops: CDR1 SQVTM, CDR2 ANQGSEA. DNA for the CDR3: TGCAGCGTCGCCGAACGGGACGGTCCCTCCTACGAGCAGTACTTC. Its protein is CSVAERDGPSYEQYF.

The V call is TRBV6-5, the J call TRBJ2-2; 8 bases match TRBD1. The germline V gene encodes CDR1 MNHEY and CDR2 SVGAGI. Unmatched junction bases numbered 9, after V lost 6 bases and J lost 3 bases. This CDR3 is built from 16 residues. This CDR3 reads CASSAQAGGYTGELFF. CDR3 nucleotides: TGTGCCAGCAGCGCCCAGGCAGGGGGCTACACCGGGGAGCTGTTTTTT.

In its sample, this clonotype was seen a few times. This chain uses TRBV12-3 or TRBV12-4 with TRBJ2-7; D possibly uses TRBD1 or TRBD2 (5 bases each). This CDR3 is 13 amino acids long. V lost 6 bases to trimming and J lost 7 bases, with 16 bases between them. CDR3 protein: CASSRDGNNEQYF. CDR3 in DNA: TGTGCCAGCAGCCGGGACGGCAACAATGAGCAGTACTTC.

This clonotype has just a few counts. The V call is TRBV18, the J call TRBJ2-5, with 8 bases matching TRBD1. The end of the DNA fits TRBJ2-7 better, so the J call may be wrong. Per the germline V gene, CDR1 is KGHSH and CDR2 is LQKENI. The CDR3 has 15 amino acids. CDR3 in amino acids: CASSASQGAFDEQYF. The CDR3 DNA reads TGTGCCAGCTCAGCCTCTCAGGGGGCTTTCGACGAGCAGTACTTC.

This clonotype showed up many times. The chain joins TRBV7-2 to TRBJ2-3; a possible D gene is TRBD1 (6 bases). Trimming took 5 bases from V and 5 from J, leaving 17 bases between them. CDR1 is SGHTA and CDR2 is FQGNSA in the germline V gene. The length of the CDR3 is 15 residues. CDR3 sequence reads: CASSPRAGERDTQYF. CDR3 bases: TGTGCCAGCAGCCCCCGGGCAGGGGAAAGAGATACGCAGTATTTT.

The chain carries TRBV25-1 and TRBJ2-7, with unresolved D. V lost 7 bases, J lost 5 bases, and 15 bases lay in between. CDR1 and CDR2 (germline): MGHDK, SYGVNS. This CDR3 has 13 residues. CDR3 protein: CASMGRKTDEQYF. For the CDR3, the DNA is TGTGCCAGCATGGGCAGGAAAACCGACGAGCAGTACTTC.

This clonotype was seen a handful of times. The CDR3 bases are TGTGCCAGCAGCCAATCTCTTACCGGGACCCGGGGCCGGTTCTTC. Translated: CASSQSLTGTRGRFF. The rearrangement uses TRBV14 and TRBJ2-1; possibly TRBD1 or TRBD2 for D (5 bases each). Germline V lookup: CDR1 SGHDN, CDR2 FVKESK. The CDR3 has 15 amino acids. Trimming shortened V by 2 bases and J by 15 bases, and 23 bases separated the two germline ends. Drawing the rest from reference TRBV14 and TRBJ2-1, the complete variable domain is EAGVTQFPSHSVIEKGQTVTLRCDPISGHDNLYWYRRVMGKEIKFLLHFVKESKQDESGMPNNRFLAERTGGTYSTLKVQPAELEDSGVYFCASSQSLTGTRGRFFGPGTRLTVL.

This clonotype was seen a few times. The CDR3 protein is CASSQEFDGGSPLHF. CDR3 DNA: TGCGCCAGCAGCCAAGAATTTGACGGGGGTTCACCCCTCCACTTT. V is TRBV4-3 and J is TRBJ1-6; maybe TRBD1 (5 bases). The CDR3 totals 15 residues. Germline V gene lookup returns CDR1 LGHNA and CDR2 YSLEER. The germline V and J ends were trimmed by 0 bases and 9 bases, with 12 bases remaining between them.

The chain combines TRBV20-1 with TRBJ1-5, with unresolved D. V gave up 3 bases and J gave up 4 bases, with 10 bases separating them. The CDR3 spans 13 residues. From germline, CDR1 is DFQATT and CDR2 SNEGSKA (reference sequence). CDR3 nucleotides: TGCAGTGCTAGCGCGCAGGTTAATCAGCCCCAGCATTTT. Residues: CSASAQVNQPQHF.

This clonotype was counted between two and nine times. J is TRBJ1-5 and V is TRBV6-1; perhaps TRBD1 as D (5 bases). In germline, CDR1 is MNHNS, CDR2 SASEGT. Trimming removed 7 bases at V and 6 bases at J, with 13 bases between. The CDR3 contains 13 residues. CDR3 loop: CASIGQGRQPQHF. CDR3 DNA: TGTGCCAGCATCGGGCAGGGCCGTCAGCCCCAGCATTTT.

This chain links TRBV7-9 with TRBJ2-2, with a weak D call TRBD2 (6 bases). This CDR3 region has 16 residues. Trimming removed 3 bases from V and 5 bases from J, with 16 bases in between. Germline CDR1 is SEHNR and CDR2 is FQNEAQ (reference sequence). The CDR3 loop is CASSLSGVSRTGELFF. CDR3 bases: TGTGCCAGCAGCTTGTCGGGGGTCTCGAGAACCGGGGAGCTGTTTTTT.

This sequence joins TRBV27 and TRBJ2-7; 8 positions match TRBD1. Per the germline V gene, CDR1 is MNHEY and CDR2 is SMNVEV (reference sequence). CDR3 size: 14 residues. J lost 3 bases, V lost 7 bases, and 8 bases had no gene match. The CDR3 DNA follows: TGTGCCAGCACCATCCCCGGGACAGGCTACGAGCAGTACTTC. Translation gives CASTIPGTGYEQYF.

To note about this clonotype: A much larger clonotype is one base distant, so this may be a read error. The chain links TRBV6-5 to TRBJ1-2, with unresolved D. Trimming shortened V by 7 bases and J by 4 bases, and 22 bases separated the two germline ends. Per the germline V gene, CDR1 is MNHEY and CDR2 is SVGAGI. CDR3 length: 16 amino acids. The CDR3 here is CASKTRPRSTSYGYTF. The CDR3 DNA sequence: TGTGCCAGCAAAACTCGCCCCCGGTCCACTAGCTATGGCTACACCTTC.

The V gene is TRBV20-1, the J gene TRBJ2-5; TRBD2 matches at 9 bases. This CDR3 is built from 16 residues. The V segment lost 3 bases and the J segment 3 bases; nucleotides outside the gene matches: 11. CDR1 DFQATT and CDR2 SNEGSKA come from the germline V gene (reference sequence). CDR3 residues: CSASAPASGTKETQYF. The DNA of the CDR3 is TGCAGTGCTAGCGCCCCTGCTAGCGGGACAAAAGAGACCCAGTACTTC.

This clonotype was recorded a few times. The V and J genes are TRBV3-1 and TRBJ1-2; D is possibly TRBD1 (5 bases). The germline V gene has CDR1 LGHDT and CDR2 YNNKEL (reference sequence). V was cut by 2 bases and J by 2 bases, with 12 bases left in between. The CDR3 spans 15 residues. DNA for the CDR3: TGTGCCAGCAGCCAAACTACAGGCAAAAACTATGGCTACACCTTC. It specifies CASSQTTGKNYGYTF.